This T cell receptor (beta chain) was sequenced in a study of PD-L1 blockade in urothelial cancer. Study-level information: Patients went on atezolizumab at some point between 2012 and 2014, receiving 1,200 mg intravenously every 3 weeks. Researchers looked at the blood 3 weeks (second dose) and 6 weeks after treatment began.

TCRdb's table, derived via immunoSEQ multiplex PCR, lists solely in-frame clones and lacks some. The sample has some 120,000 clones, around 84% seen once. Time point in this sample: pretreatment peripheral blood. Patients had locally advanced or metastatic urothelial carcinoma. Trimming removed 3 bases at V and 0 bases at J, with 9 bases between. This CDR3 region has 15 residues. Per germline, CDR1 MNHNS and CDR2 SASEGT. The material was PBMCs, obtained around atezolizumab (anti-PD-L1) treatment. V and J are TRBV6-1 and TRBJ2-1; D uncertain. The clonotype comes from a man aged 45-65 years with urothelial cancer. CDR3 DNA sequence: TGTGCCAGCAGTGATACGGTTCTCTCCTACAATGAGCAGTTCTTC. Encoded protein: CASSDTVLSYNEQFF.